These T cell receptor beta chains were read from a single sample in a study of T-cell memory formation after mild COVID-19. MiXCR was run by TCRdb on the 5' RACE reads, yielding one entry per CDR3 protein. The sample lists about 270,000 distinct CDR3 sequences; roughly 16% were seen once. The sample comprised PBMCs or a T cell subset sorted from them (not recorded which). These receptors were obtained from a young man who had mild COVID-19 (a few samples of this study predate the infection). Cell type and time point are not known. CDR3s include the opening cysteine and the closing phenylalanine or tryptophan. D genes are given only for firm matches. Part of the rows lack a size; the others show once, few, many or a class for expanded clones.

TRBV6-2/TRBV6-3,-,few,TRBJ2-3,TGTGCCAGCGAAAGAAGTGATACGCAGTATTTT,CASERSDTQYF
TRBV5-1,-,-,TRBJ1-1,TGCGCCAGCAGCTTGGCCGGAAGTGGATTGGGTGAAGAAGCTTTCTTT,CASSLAGSGLGEEAFF
TRBV29-1,-,-,TRBJ2-5,TGCAGCGTTGATAGGCTTGGGCACCAAGGGGAGACCCAGTACTTC,CSVDRLGHQGETQYF
TRBV5-1,TRBD1,-,TRBJ1-5,TGCGCCAGCAGCTTTACAGGGGGCGACCAGCCCCAGCATTTT,CASSFTGGDQPQHF
TRBV7-9,-,-,TRBJ1-2,TGTGCCAGCAGCGAAGACAGCTATGGCTACACCTTC,CASSEDSYGYTF
TRBV12-2,-,few,TRBJ1-1,TGTGCAAGTCGCTTAGGCCCTCAGGACAGGGCTTTCTTT,CASRLGPQDRAFF
TRBV10-3,-,-,TRBJ2-3,TGTGCCATCAGTGAGTCGCGAGGGCCCGGAGATACGCAGTATTTT,CAISESRGPGDTQYF
TRBV4-1,-,few,TRBJ1-1,TGCGCCAGCAGCCAAGAAGTTTCCCCGGACAGCCGTAGGATCTCTGAAGCTTTCTTT,CASSQEVSPDSRRISEAFF
TRBV6-2/TRBV6-3,-,-,TRBJ2-3,TGTGCCAGCAGTTATAGGGGTTCGGGACGGAACACAGATACGCAGTATTTT,CASSYRGSGRNTDTQYF
TRBV7-2,TRBD2,few,TRBJ2-5,TGTGCCAGCAGTACTAGCGGGGGGGGCGAGACCCAGTACTTC,CASSTSGGGETQYF
TRBV25-1,TRBD1,-,TRBJ1-2,TGTGCCAGCAGTACCAGGGGGGGGTATGGCTACACCTTC,CASSTRGGYGYTF
TRBV5-1,-,-,TRBJ2-3,TGCGCCAGCAGCCCCCCCCGGCAGGGAGGCACAGATACGCAGTATTTT,CASSPPRQGGTDTQYF
TRBV7-2,TRBD2,-,TRBJ2-5,TGTGCCAGCAGCCGGGGGGGAGCTTTCCAAGAGACCCAGTACTTC,CASSRGGAFQETQYF
TRBV7-2,-,few,TRBJ2-4,TGTGCCAGCAGCCCCCGGGGCCCGGAGGTTCAGTACTTC,CASSPRGPEVQYF
TRBV12-3/TRBV12-4,TRBD2,few,TRBJ2-5,TGTGCCAGCAAACCCGGGGGGGTAGAGACCCAGTACTTC,CASKPGGVETQYF
TRBV6-2/TRBV6-3,TRBD2,-,TRBJ2-7,TGTGCCAGCAGTCCTAGCGGGGATCTCTCCTACGAGCAGTACTTC,CASSPSGDLSYEQYF
TRBV4-2,TRBD2,many,TRBJ2-4,TGTGCCAGCAGCCCGGGGACTAGTGGAATAATATACTTC,CASSPGTSGIIYF
TRBV29-1,TRBD1,few,TRBJ2-3,TGCAGGGTCTGGGACAGGAAGACAGATACGCAGTATTTT,CRVWDRKTDTQYF
TRBV5-1,TRBD2,few,TRBJ2-2,TGCGCCAGCAGCTACGGGGGGGCCGGGGAGCTGTTTTTT,CASSYGGAGELFF
TRBV7-9,-,-,TRBJ1-1,TGTGCCAGCAGCTTATCCGTCAGGTACGAGGGTGAAGCTTTCTTT,CASSLSVRYEGEAFF
TRBV29-1,-,few,TRBJ2-6,TGCAGCGTGACTCACTCTGGGGCCAACGTCCTGACTTTC,CSVTHSGANVLTF
TRBV20-1,-,-,TRBJ2-1,TGCAGTGCAAGGCCCCAGGATGAGCAGTTCTTC,CSARPQDEQFF
TRBV6-5,-,-,TRBJ1-1,TGTGCCAGCAGTTACACCTTGGGTGAAGCTTTCTTT,CASSYTLGEAFF
TRBV7-3,TRBD2,few,TRBJ2-3,TGTGCCAGCAGCTTAATTTCCGGGGGGGATACGCAGTATTTT,CASSLISGGDTQYF
TRBV11-1,-,-,TRBJ2-1,TGTGCCAGCAGCTTGGTTCGGGGGCCCCAGGGCGATGAGCAGTTCTTC,CASSLVRGPQGDEQFF
TRBV10-3,TRBD1,few,TRBJ1-1,TGTGCCATCAGTGAGGGACAGGGAAGAACTGAAGCTTTCTTT,CAISEGQGRTEAFF
TRBV18,-,few,TRBJ2-1,TGTGCCAGCTCACCACCGGGGATAGGGGGTCCGTACAATGAGCAGTTCTTC,CASSPPGIGGPYNEQFF
TRBV6-5,-,-,TRBJ1-4,TGTGCCAGCAGAACAACCCGCGGGAGGGGCAATTTACAGGGACTGTTTTTT,CASRTTRGRGNLQGLFF
TRBV5-1,-,-,TRBJ1-1,TGCGCCAGCAGCGCCTACGGGGGGAACACTGAAGCTTTCTTT,CASSAYGGNTEAFF
TRBV28,-,-,TRBJ1-2,TGTGCCAGCAGCTCTGGTTCGGCCTATGGCTACACCTTC,CASSSGSAYGYTF
TRBV5-5,TRBD2,few,TRBJ2-2,TGTGCCAGCAGCTTGGGCATGAAAGCGGGGGGGTTACGAACCAACACCGGGGAGCTGTTTTTT,CASSLGMKAGGLRTNTGELFF
TRBV7-9,-,many,TRBJ1-1,TGTGCCAGCAGCTCTCGGGGGGGCCGGTGGACTGAAGCTTTCTTT,CASSSRGGRWTEAFF